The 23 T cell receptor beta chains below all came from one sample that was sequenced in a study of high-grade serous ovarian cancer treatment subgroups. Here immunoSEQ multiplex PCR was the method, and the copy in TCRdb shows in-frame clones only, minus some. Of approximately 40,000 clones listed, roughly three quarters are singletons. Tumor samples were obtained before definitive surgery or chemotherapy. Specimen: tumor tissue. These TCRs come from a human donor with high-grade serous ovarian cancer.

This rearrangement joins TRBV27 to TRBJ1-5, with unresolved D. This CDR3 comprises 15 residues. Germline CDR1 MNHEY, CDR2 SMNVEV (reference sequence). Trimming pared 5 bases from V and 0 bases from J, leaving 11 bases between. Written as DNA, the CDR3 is TGTGCCAGCAGTCCGGGTTGGGTTAGCAATCAGCCCCAGCATTTT. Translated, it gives CASSPGWVSNQPQHF.

CDR3 in amino acids: CASSSPSGGLQETQYF. The CDR3 DNA reads TGCGCCAGCAGCTCCCCCAGCGGGGGCCTCCAAGAGACCCAGTACTTC. The chain carries TRBV5-1 and TRBJ2-5, with 8 bases that match TRBD2. With 3 bases clipped from V and 1 base from J, the junction kept 8 bases outside the gene matches. Germline V gene sequence: CDR1 SGHRS, CDR2 YFSETQ. The CDR3 covers 16 residues.

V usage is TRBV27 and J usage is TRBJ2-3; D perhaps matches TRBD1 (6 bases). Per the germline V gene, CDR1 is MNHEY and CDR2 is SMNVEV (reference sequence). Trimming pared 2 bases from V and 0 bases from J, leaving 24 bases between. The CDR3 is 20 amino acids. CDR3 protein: CASSLSPVPGHPPSTDTQYF. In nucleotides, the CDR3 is TGTGCCAGCAGTTTAAGCCCCGTCCCGGGACACCCTCCTAGCACAGATACGCAGTATTTT.

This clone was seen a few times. This CDR3 reads CASSVYSGSQDEQYF. The CDR3 nucleotides are TGTGCCAGCAGCGTTTATAGCGGGAGTCAGGACGAGCAGTACTTC. This chain links TRBV4-2 with TRBJ2-7, with TRBD2 matching over 9 bases. After removal of 5 bases from V and 5 bases from J, the junction contained 10 bases not matched to a gene. This CDR3 contains 15 residues. Per the germline V gene, CDR1 is LGHNA and CDR2 is YNFKEQ.

CDR3: CSAYRATEQYF. The CDR3, as DNA: TGCAGTGCTTACAGGGCCACGGAGCAGTACTTC. The rearrangement joins TRBV20-1 to TRBJ2-7, with D possibly being TRBD1 (6 bases). V dropped 5 bases and J dropped 7 bases, with 12 bases sitting between them. The CDR3 spans 11 residues. Germline CDR1 and CDR2: DFQATT and SNEGSKA (reference sequence).

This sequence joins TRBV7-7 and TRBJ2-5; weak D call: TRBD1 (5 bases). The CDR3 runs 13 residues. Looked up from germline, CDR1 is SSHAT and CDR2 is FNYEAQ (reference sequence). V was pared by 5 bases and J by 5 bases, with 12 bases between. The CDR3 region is CASSPGRVETQYF. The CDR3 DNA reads TGTGCCAGCAGCCCAGGGCGTGTGGAGACCCAGTACTTC.

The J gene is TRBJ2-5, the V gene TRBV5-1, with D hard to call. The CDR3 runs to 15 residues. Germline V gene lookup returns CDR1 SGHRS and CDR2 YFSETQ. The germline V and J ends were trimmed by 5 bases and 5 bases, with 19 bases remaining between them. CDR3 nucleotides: TGCGCCAGCAGAGTCCCGGGCCCAAGTATGGAGACCCAGTACTTC. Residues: CASRVPGPSMETQYF.

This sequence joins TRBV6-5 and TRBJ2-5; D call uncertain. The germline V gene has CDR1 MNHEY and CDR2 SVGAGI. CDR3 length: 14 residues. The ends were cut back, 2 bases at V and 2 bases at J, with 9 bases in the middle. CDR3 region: CASSYNPAQETQYF. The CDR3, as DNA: TGTGCCAGCAGTTACAACCCAGCTCAAGAGACCCAGTACTTC.

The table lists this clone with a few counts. The CDR3 DNA is TGTGCCAGCAAACGACAGGGGTCCGATGGCTACACCTTC. Protein sequence: CASKRQGSDGYTF. This sequence joins TRBV28 and TRBJ1-2; 8 bases agree with TRBD1. With V trimmed by 7 bases and J by 6 bases, 7 bases remained unmatched. Germline V CDR1 and CDR2: MDHEN, SYDVKM. CDR3 length: 13 residues.

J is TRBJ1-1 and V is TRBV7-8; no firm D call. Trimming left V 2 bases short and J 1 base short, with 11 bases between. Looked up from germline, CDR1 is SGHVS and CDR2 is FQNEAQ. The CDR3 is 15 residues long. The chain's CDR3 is CASSLHPKENTEAFF. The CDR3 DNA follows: TGTGCCAGCAGCTTACATCCGAAGGAGAACACTGAAGCTTTCTTT. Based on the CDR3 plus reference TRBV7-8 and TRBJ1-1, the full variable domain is GAGVSQSPRYKVAKRGQDVALRCDPISGHVSLFWYQQALGQGPEFLTYFQNEAQLDKSGLPSDRFFAERPEGSVSTLKIQRTQQEDSAVYLCASSLHPKENTEAFFGQGTRLTVV.

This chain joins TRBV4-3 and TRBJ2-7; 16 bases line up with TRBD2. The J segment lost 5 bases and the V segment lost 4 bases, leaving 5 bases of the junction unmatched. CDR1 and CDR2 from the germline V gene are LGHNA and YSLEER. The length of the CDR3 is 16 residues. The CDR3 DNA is TGCGCCAGCAGCCCGGGACTAGCGGGAGGGCCACACGAGCAGTACTTC. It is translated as CASSPGLAGGPHEQYF.

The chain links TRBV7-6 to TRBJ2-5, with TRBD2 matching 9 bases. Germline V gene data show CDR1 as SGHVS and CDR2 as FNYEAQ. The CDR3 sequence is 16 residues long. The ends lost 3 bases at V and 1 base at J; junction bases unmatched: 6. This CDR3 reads CASSFLGSGSQETQYF. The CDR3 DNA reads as TGTGCCAGCAGCTTTCTCGGTAGCGGGAGCCAAGAGACCCAGTACTTC. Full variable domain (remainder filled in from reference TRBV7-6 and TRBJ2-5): GAGVSQSPRYKVTKRGQDVALRCDPISGHVSLYWYRQALGQGPEFLTYFNYEAQQDKSGLPNDRFSAERPEGSISTLTIQRTEQRDSAMYRCASSFLGSGSQETQYFGPGTRLLVL.

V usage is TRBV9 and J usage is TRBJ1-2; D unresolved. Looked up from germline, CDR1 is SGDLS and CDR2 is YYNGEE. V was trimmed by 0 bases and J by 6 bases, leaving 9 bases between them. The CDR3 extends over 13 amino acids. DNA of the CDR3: TGTGCCAGCAGCGTAGGGGTTTTCGATGGCTACACCTTC. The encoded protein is CASSVGVFDGYTF.

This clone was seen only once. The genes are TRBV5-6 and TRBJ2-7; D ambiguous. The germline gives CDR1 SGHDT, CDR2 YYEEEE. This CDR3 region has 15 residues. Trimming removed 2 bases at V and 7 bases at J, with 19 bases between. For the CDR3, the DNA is TGTGCCAGCAGCTTCTTCTCTCGCAAACCGGGTGAGCAGTACTTC. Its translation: CASSFFSRKPGEQYF. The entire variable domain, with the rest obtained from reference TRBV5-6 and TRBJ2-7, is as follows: DAGVTQSPTHLIKTRGQQVTLRCSPKSGHDTVSWYQQALGQGPQFIFQYYEEEERQRGNFPDRFSGHQFPNYSSELNVNALLLGDSALYLCASSFFSRKPGEQYFGPGTRLTVT.

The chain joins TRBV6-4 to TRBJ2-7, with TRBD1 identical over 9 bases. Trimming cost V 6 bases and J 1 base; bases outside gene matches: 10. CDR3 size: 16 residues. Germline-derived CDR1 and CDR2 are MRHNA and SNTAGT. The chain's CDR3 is CASRGDRAFFSYEQYF. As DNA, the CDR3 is TGTGCCAGCAGGGGGGACAGGGCCTTCTTTTCCTACGAGCAGTACTTC.

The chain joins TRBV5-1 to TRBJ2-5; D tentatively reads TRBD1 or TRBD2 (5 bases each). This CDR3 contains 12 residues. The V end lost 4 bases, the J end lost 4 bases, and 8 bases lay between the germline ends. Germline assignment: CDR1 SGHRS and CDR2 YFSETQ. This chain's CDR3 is CASSRDVETQYF. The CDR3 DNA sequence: TGCGCCAGCAGCCGGGACGTAGAGACCCAGTACTTC.

The CDR3 coding sequence is TGTGCCAGCAGCGTAGAAAGGGCTTCGGGCGAGCAGTACTTC. Translation: CASSVERASGEQYF. This chain joins TRBV9 and TRBJ2-7; D gene ambiguous. Trimming shortened V by 0 bases and J by 6 bases, and 13 bases separated the two germline ends. This CDR3 comprises 14 residues. Germline CDR1 is SGDLS and CDR2 is YYNGEE. The entire variable domain, with the rest obtained from reference TRBV9 and TRBJ2-7, is as follows: DSGVTQTPKHLITATGQRVTLRCSPRSGDLSVYWYQQSLDQGLQFLIQYYNGEERAKGNILERFSAQQFPDLHSELNLSSLELGDSALYFCASSVERASGEQYFGPGTRLTVT.

The CDR3 DNA sequence: TGTGCCAGCAGCGCAACTTCGGGACTAGCGGCGGATGGCAGAGAGACCCAGTACTTC. It specifies CASSATSGLAADGRETQYF. J is TRBJ2-5 and V is TRBV7-3, with 11 bases aligning to TRBD2. V shed 5 bases, J shed 4 bases, and the junction held 18 bases outside the gene matches. CDR1 SGHTA and CDR2 FQGTGA come from the germline V gene. The CDR3 has 19 residues.

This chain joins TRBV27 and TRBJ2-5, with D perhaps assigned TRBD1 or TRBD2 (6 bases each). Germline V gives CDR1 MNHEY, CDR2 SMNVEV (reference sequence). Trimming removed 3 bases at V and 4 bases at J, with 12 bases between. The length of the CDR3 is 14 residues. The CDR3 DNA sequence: TGTGCCAGCAGTTTCTTGAAGGGGGGAGAGACCCAGTACTTC. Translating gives CASSFLKGGETQYF.

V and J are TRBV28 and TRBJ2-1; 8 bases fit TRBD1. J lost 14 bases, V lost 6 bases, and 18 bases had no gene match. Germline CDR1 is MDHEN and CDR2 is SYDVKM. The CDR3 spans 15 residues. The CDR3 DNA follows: TGTGCCAGCAGCTCCGGGACAGGAGATCCTTGGGGGGAGTTCTTC. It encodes CASSSGTGDPWGEFF.

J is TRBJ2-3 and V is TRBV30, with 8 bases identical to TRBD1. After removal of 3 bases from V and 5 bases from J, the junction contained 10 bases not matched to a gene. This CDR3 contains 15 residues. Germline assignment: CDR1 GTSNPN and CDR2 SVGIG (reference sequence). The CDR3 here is CAWRTGVSLGDTQYF. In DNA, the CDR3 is TGTGCCTGGAGGACAGGGGTGTCACTGGGAGATACGCAGTATTTT.

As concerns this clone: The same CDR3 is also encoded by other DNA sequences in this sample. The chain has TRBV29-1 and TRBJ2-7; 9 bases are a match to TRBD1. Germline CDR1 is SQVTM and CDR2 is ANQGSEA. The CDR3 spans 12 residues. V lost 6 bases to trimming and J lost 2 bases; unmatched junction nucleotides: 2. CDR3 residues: CSVGTGTYEQYF. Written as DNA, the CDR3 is TGCAGCGTCGGGACAGGGACCTACGAGCAGTACTTC.

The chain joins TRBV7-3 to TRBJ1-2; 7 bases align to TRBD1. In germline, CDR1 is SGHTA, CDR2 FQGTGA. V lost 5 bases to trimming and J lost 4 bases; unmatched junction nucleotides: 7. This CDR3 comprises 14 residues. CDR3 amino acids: CASSPGGQSYGYTF. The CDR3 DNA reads TGTGCCAGCAGCCCGGGGGGACAGAGCTATGGCTACACCTTC.